This T cell receptor (beta chain) was captured by sequencing in a study of blood T cell repertoires in COVID-19. Study-wide context: Acute and convalescent COVID-19 samples came from the United States, Italy and Spain. From T cells, B-cell-depleted T cells, or PBMCs came the material, which was cDNA or gDNA.

Original processing notes: Amplification with reference gene primers provided the estimates of nucleated cell counts. The assay was immunoSEQ multiplex PCR, and TCRdb's table has in-frame clones only and misses some. V, J and clone size are those of that table, while D and trimming were read from the DNA. The profile shows nearly 30,000 clones, 80% of them singletons. The V end was cut by 5 bases, the J end by 9 bases, with 14 bases between. This CDR3 comprises 13 residues. CDR1 SGHNT and CDR2 YENEEA come from the germline V gene. The chain combines TRBV11-3 with TRBJ2-1, with D unclear. The sequenced sample consisted of peripheral blood. The sequence was collected from a woman in her 70s with acute or convalescent COVID-19. CDR3 residues: CASSSNHRSEQFF. The CDR3 DNA reads TGTGCCAGCAGCAGCAACCACCGATCTGAGCAGTTCTTC.